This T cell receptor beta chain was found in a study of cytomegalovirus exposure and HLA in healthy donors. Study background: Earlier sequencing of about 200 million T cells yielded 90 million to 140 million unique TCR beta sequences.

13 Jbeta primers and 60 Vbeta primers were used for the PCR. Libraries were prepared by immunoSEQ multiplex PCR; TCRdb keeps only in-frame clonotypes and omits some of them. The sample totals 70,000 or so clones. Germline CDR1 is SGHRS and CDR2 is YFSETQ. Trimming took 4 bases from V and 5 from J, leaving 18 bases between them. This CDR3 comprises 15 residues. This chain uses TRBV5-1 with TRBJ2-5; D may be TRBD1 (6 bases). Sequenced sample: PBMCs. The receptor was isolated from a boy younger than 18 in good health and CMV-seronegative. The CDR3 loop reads CASSNKLGGGETQYF. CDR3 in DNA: TGCGCCAGCAGCAACAAGCTTGGGGGCGGGGAGACCCAGTACTTC. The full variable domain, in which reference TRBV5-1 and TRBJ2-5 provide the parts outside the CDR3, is KAGVTQTPRYLIKTRGQQVTLSCSPISGHRSVSWYQQTPGQGLQFLFEYFSETQRNKGNFPGRFSGRQFSNSRSEMNVSTLELGDSALYLCASSNKLGGGETQYFGPGTRLLVL.